This T cell receptor (beta chain) was captured by sequencing in a study of CXCR3-negative and CXCR3-positive naive CD8 T cells (dated by TCRdb to about 2019). Turning to the overall study: Approximately 140 million TRB reads were obtained in total, roughly 1.5 +/- 0.3 million reads per library. Diversity and physicochemical repertoire analyses covered some ten donors pooled from two independent experiments. For the TRBV-TRBJ cluster analysis, the naive subsets came from 5 or 6 donors, while the memory cells came from 3 donors.

Each CD8+ T cell subset was flow-sorted in triplicate, and 300,000 or so cells per subset were placed directly into RLT lysis buffer. Naive CD8+ T cells were defined stringently as CD45RO-CCR7+CD27+CD95- to exclude memory contaminants. Peripheral blood mononuclear cells were isolated from buffy coats using standard density gradient centrifugation. Naive CXCR3-negative and CXCR3-positive CD8+ T cells were flow-sorted on a FACSAria III. Total RNA was extracted from sorted cells using an RNeasy Mini Kit. As concerns this clonotype: The antigen it binds to is not known.

CDR1 and CDR2 are drawn from the germline V gene: MDHEN, SYDVKM. The CDR3 covers 14 residues, taking in both the cysteine and the phenylalanine. No DNA is recorded. Points the paper makes about the study in general: Because surface CD5, which is linked to self-reactivity in mice, was comparable between the naive subsets, TCR interaction strength was also inferred from TRB CDR3 physicochemical properties. Freshly isolated PBMCs were used for most assays because CXCR3 expression went down partially after cryopreservation. Within the same donor, TRBV-TRBJ usage looked similar between naive CXCR3-negative and CXCR3-positive cells, but memory cells had distinct patterns. Repertoire diversity was comparably high in both naive subsets but much lower in memory CD8+ T cells. Compared with CXCR3-negative naive cells, CXCR3-positive naive cells had TRB CDR3s with higher hydrophobicity (lower Kidera factor 4), lower energy, and higher strength and volume indices.

Sequencing relied on a NextSeq 550. The Human TCR Profiling Kit (MiLaboratory) was used to make UMI-labeled 5' RACE TRB cDNA libraries. The full amount of extracted RNA was used for cDNA synthesis, and the full amount of resulting cDNA was used for PCR amplification. Libraries were prepared in parallel with an identical number of PCR cycles. The authors' pipeline ran thus. With a minimum of two reads required per UMI, MIGEC and MiXCR pulled out about 50,000 +/- 9,200 unique UMI-labeled TRB cDNA molecules from each library. An average of around 40,000 +/- 10,000 functional in-frame TRB CDR3 nucleotide clonotypes without stop codons was found per library. After each sample was downsampled to 5000 UMI-labeled TRB molecules, VDJtools was used to calculate diversity metrics such as normalized Shannon-Wiener and Chao1. VDJtools was used to calculate clonotype-size-weighted physicochemical properties of the central five CDR3 residues, namely interaction energy, strength, volume and Kidera factor 4. Reprocessed by TCRdb, the reads give a single entry per CDR3 protein sequence, without DNA. TCRdb's processing, not the authors' own work, is the source of the V and J calls. The table held for this sample gives roughly 120,000 distinct CDR3 sequences. The ten largest account for around 0.62% of the sample.

The sequence was obtained from a human donor in good health. Some clones in this sample may be carry-over from other donors' samples. The source material was naive CXCR3+ CD8+ T cells from blood. The cell subset or site label, read with the paper, signifies: CD45RO-CCR7+CD27+CD95- naive CD8+ T cells expressing CXCR3 (TNR3+). The chain couples TRBV28 to TRBJ2-4. The CDR3 corresponds to CASSPTTGSSGQYF.